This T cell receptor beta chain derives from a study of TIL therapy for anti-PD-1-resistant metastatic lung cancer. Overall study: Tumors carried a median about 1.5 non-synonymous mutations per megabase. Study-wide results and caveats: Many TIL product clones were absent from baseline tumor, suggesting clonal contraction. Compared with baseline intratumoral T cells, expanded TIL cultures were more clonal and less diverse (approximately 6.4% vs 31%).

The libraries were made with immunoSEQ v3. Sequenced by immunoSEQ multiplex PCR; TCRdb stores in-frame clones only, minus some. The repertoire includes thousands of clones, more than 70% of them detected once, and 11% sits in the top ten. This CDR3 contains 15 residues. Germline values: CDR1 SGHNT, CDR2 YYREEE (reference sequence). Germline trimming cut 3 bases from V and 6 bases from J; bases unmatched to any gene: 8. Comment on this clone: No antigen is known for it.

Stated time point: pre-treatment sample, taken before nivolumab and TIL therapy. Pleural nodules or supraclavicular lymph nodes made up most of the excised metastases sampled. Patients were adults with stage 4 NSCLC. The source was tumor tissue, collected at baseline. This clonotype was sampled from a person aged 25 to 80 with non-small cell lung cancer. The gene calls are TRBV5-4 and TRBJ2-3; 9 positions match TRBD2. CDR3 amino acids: CASSSSREGRDTQYF. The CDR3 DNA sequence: TGTGCCAGCAGCTCCTCGCGGGAGGGCCGGGATACGCAGTATTTT.